The 11 T cell receptor beta chains presented below share a single source sample, sequenced in a study of CD8 T cells in Susac syndrome. Random hexamers primed reverse transcription of about 0.5 to 1 ug RNA. One entry per CDR3 protein results from TCRdb running MiXCR on the immunoSEQ multiplex PCR reads. The sample has about 190,000 distinct CDR3 sequences; approximately 95% are singletons. Sequencing used CD4+ T cells from PBMCs. The receptors come from a human donor in good health.

The V and J genes are TRBV7-7 and TRBJ2-1; D unresolved. V was trimmed by 4 bases and J by 7 bases, leaving 14 bases between them. CDR1 SSHAT and CDR2 FNYEAQ come from the germline V gene (reference sequence). The CDR3 consists of 14 residues. The CDR3 sequence: CASSWALVMNEQFF. For the CDR3, the DNA is TGTGCCAGCAGCTGGGCACTCGTTATGAATGAGCAGTTCTTC.

The chain couples TRBV28 to TRBJ2-3; 14 bases are a match to TRBD2. Germline CDR1 and CDR2: MDHEN and SYDVKM. The CDR3 sequence is 16 residues long. The V gene end was trimmed by 5 bases and the J gene end by 2 bases; junction bases not matched to a gene: 3. The CDR3 sequence is CASSGTSGSNTDTQYF. CDR3 bases: TGTGCCAGCAGTGGGACTAGCGGGAGTAACACAGATACGCAGTATTTT.

The chain couples TRBV5-4 to TRBJ1-2; the D gene is possibly TRBD1 (5 bases). The CDR3 length is 16 residues. CDR1 is SGHNT and CDR2 is YYREEE in the germline V gene (reference sequence). The V end lost 1 base, the J end lost 0 bases, and 13 bases lay between the germline ends. DNA for the CDR3: TGTGCCAGCAGCTTGCCGGTCAGGGCTTCTAACTATGGCTACACCTTC. Its translation is CASSLPVRASNYGYTF. Variable domain in full (rest from reference TRBV5-4 and TRBJ1-2): ETGVTQSPTHLIKTRGQQVTLRCSSQSGHNTVSWYQQALGQGPQFIFQYYREEENGRGNFPPRFSGLQFPNYSSELNVNALELDDSALYLCASSLPVRASNYGYTFGSGTRLTVV.

CDR3 protein: CASSQGGQGVYEQFF. In DNA, the CDR3 is TGTGCCAGCAGCCAAGGGGGACAGGGGGTCTATGAGCAGTTCTTC. This chain uses TRBV3-1 with TRBJ2-1; 11 nucleotides line up with TRBD1. The CDR3 spans 15 residues. From germline, CDR1 is LGHDT and CDR2 YNNKEL (reference sequence). V shed 1 base and J 8 bases; nucleotides not matched to a gene: 4.

This clonotype came up once. This rearrangement joins TRBV3-1 to TRBJ1-1; the D gene is possibly TRBD1 (5 bases). The CDR3 totals 12 residues. Trimming took 1 base from V and 12 from J, leaving 12 bases between them. Germline-derived CDR1 and CDR2 are LGHDT and YNNKEL (reference sequence). The CDR3 loop is CASSQAGQAPFF. The DNA of the CDR3 is TGTGCCAGCAGCCAAGCCGGACAAGCGCCTTTCTTT.

This chain joins TRBV3-1 and TRBJ2-1, with TRBD2 identical over 8 bases. The germline V gene encodes CDR1 LGHDT and CDR2 YNNKEL (reference sequence). The V and J ends lost 6 bases and 4 bases, in that order; junction bases with no gene match: 11. The CDR3 is 16 amino acids. In DNA, the CDR3 is TGTGCCAGCAGTCCTCGGGGGGGAGCTCAGTACAATGAGCAGTTCTTC. Translation: CASSPRGGAQYNEQFF.

The rearrangement uses TRBV20-1 and TRBJ2-5; the D is unclear. This CDR3 comprises 12 residues. From germline, CDR1 is DFQATT and CDR2 SNEGSKA (reference sequence). The V and J ends lost 3 bases and 1 base respectively, with 6 bases between them. In DNA, the CDR3 is TGCAGTGCTAGCCCTCCCCAAGAGACCCAGTACTTC. This gives the protein CSASPPQETQYF.

This rearrangement joins TRBV29-1 to TRBJ2-3; no clear D gene. V lost 2 bases, J lost 0 bases, and 9 bases lay in between. Germline V gene lookup returns CDR1 SQVTM and CDR2 ANQGSEA. This CDR3 has 14 residues. The CDR3 DNA is TGCAGCGTTGAAATAACGGCCAGCACAGATACGCAGTATTTT. This sequence encodes CSVEITASTDTQYF.

The gene calls are TRBV7-2 and TRBJ2-1, with 9 positions matching TRBD1. Germline CDR1 SGHTA, CDR2 FQGNSA. The CDR3 has 13 residues. V lost 4 bases, J lost 12 bases, and 7 bases stayed unmatched. In nucleotides, the CDR3 is TGTGCCAGCAGCTCACAGGGGGCCCGGGTGCAGTTCTTC. Residues: CASSSQGARVQFF.

V gene TRBV5-4 combines with J gene TRBJ2-1; TRBD1 might be the D (6 bases). V gave up 5 bases and J gave up 6 bases, with 18 bases separating them. The CDR3 extends over 15 amino acids. The germline V gene has CDR1 SGHNT and CDR2 YYREEE (reference sequence). DNA for the CDR3: TGTGCCAGCAGTTCCGGTGGGGGCCCTCGCAATGAGCAGTTCTTC. This gives the protein CASSSGGGPRNEQFF.

The chain employs TRBV9 and TRBJ2-1; tentatively, D is TRBD2 (5 bases). CDR3 length: 17 residues. Germline loops: CDR1 SGDLS, CDR2 YYNGEE. V lost 0 bases, J lost 0 bases, and 13 bases lay in between. Here the CDR3 reads CASSVDRGVSSYNEQFF. For the CDR3, the DNA is TGTGCCAGCAGCGTAGATCGGGGAGTTAGCTCCTACAATGAGCAGTTCTTC. The whole variable domain, remainder taken from reference TRBV9 and TRBJ2-1, is DSGVTQTPKHLITATGQRVTLRCSPRSGDLSVYWYQQSLDQGLQFLIQYYNGEERAKGNILERFSAQQFPDLHSELNLSSLELGDSALYFCASSVDRGVSSYNEQFFGPGTRLTVL.